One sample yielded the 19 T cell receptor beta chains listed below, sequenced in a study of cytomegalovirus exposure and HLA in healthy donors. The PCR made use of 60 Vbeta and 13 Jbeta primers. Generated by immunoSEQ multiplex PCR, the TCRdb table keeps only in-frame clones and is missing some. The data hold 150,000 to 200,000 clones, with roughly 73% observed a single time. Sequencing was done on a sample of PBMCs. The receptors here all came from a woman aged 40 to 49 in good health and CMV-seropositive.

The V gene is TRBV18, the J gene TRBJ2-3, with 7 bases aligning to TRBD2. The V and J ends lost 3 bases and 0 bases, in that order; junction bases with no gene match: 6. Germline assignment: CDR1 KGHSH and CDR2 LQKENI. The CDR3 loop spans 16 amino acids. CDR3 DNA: TGTGCCAGCTCACCGTCGGGGAGGGGCAGCACAGATACGCAGTATTTT. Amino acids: CASSPSGRGSTDTQYF.

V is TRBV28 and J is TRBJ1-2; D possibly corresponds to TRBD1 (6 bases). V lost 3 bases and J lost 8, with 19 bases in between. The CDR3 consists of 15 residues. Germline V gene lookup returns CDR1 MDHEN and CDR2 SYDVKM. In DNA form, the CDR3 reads TGTGCCAGCAGTTTGATTATTATACAGGGTGACGGCTACACCTTC. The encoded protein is CASSLIIIQGDGYTF.

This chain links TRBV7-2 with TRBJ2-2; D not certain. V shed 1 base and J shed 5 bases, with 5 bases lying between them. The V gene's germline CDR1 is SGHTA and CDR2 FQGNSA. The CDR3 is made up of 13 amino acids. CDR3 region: CASSLDATGELFF. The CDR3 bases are TGTGCCAGCAGCTTAGATGCGACCGGGGAGCTGTTTTTT.

Here the CDR3 reads CASSPVPTPSNTEAFF. The DNA of the CDR3 is TGCGCCAGCAGCCCCGTTCCGACACCATCGAACACTGAAGCTTTCTTT. V and J are TRBV5-1 and TRBJ1-1; D gene ambiguous. The CDR3 contains 16 residues. V lost 4 bases and J 1 base, leaving 17 bases between the germline ends. Germline V gives CDR1 SGHRS, CDR2 YFSETQ.

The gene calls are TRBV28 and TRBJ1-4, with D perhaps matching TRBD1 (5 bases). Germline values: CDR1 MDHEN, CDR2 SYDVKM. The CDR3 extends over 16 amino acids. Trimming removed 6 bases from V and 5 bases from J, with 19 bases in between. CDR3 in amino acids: CASSPTYRMLNEKLFF. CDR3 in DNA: TGTGCCAGCAGCCCCACATACAGGATGCTGAATGAAAAACTGTTTTTT.

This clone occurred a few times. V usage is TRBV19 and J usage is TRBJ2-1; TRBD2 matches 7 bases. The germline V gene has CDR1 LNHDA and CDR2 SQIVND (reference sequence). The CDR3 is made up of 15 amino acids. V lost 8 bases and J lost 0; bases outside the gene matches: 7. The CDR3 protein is CASGDYPSSYNEQFF. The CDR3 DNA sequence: TGTGCCAGTGGGGACTACCCGAGCTCCTACAATGAGCAGTTCTTC.

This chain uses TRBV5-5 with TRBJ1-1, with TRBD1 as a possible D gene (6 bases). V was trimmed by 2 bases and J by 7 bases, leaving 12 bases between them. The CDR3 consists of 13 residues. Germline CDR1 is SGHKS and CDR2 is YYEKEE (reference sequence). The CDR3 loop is CASSFDRTVEAFF. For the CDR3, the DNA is TGTGCCAGCAGCTTTGACAGGACGGTTGAAGCTTTCTTT.

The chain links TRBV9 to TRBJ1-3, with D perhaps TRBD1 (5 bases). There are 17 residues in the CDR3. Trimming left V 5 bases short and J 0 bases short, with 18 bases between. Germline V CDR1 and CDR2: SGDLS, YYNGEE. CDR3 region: CASSPVADSLSGNTIYF. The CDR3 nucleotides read TGTGCCAGCAGTCCCGTGGCCGACAGCCTCTCTGGAAACACCATATATTTT.

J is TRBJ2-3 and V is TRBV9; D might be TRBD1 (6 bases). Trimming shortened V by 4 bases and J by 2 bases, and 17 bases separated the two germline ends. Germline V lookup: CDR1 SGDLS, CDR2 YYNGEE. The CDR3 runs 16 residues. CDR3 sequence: CASSPNRQVFTDTQYF. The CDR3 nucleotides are TGTGCCAGCAGCCCCAATCGACAGGTATTCACAGATACGCAGTATTTT. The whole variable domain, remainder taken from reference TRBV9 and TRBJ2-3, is DSGVTQTPKHLITATGQRVTLRCSPRSGDLSVYWYQQSLDQGLQFLIQYYNGEERAKGNILERFSAQQFPDLHSELNLSSLELGDSALYFCASSPNRQVFTDTQYFGPGTRLTVL.

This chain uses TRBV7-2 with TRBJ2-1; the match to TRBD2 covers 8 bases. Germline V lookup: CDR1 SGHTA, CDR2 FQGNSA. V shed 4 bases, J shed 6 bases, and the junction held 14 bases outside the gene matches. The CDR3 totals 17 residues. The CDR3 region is CASSSHSAASGSNEQFF. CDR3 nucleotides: TGTGCCAGCAGCTCCCACTCGGCGGCTAGCGGGTCCAATGAGCAGTTCTTC.

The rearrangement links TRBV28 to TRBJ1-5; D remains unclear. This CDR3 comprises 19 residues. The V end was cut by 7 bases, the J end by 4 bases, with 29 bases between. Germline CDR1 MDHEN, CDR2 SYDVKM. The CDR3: CASNQRRRDLKIGNQPQHF. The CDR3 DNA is TGTGCCAGCAATCAACGAAGGAGGGATCTAAAAATTGGGAATCAGCCCCAGCATTTT.

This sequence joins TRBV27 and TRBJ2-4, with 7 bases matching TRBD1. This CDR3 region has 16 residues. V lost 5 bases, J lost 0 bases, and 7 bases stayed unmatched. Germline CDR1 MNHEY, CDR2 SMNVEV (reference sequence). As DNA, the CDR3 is TGTGCCAGCAGTCTAAGGACAGGACTAGCCAAAAACATTCAGTACTTC. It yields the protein CASSLRTGLAKNIQYF.

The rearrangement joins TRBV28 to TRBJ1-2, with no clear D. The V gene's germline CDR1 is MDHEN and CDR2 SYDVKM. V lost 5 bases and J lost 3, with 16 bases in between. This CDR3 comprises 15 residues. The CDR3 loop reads CASSGGGQEDYGYTF. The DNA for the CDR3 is TGTGCCAGCAGTGGAGGCGGGCAGGAGGACTATGGCTACACCTTC.

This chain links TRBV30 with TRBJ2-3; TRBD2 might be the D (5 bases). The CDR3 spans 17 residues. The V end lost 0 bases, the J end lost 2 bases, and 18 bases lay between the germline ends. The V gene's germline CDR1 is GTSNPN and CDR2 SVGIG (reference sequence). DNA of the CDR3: TGTGCCTGGAGTGTAGTCGGTTGGGAGAGCAACACAGATACGCAGTATTTT. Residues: CAWSVVGWESNTDTQYF.

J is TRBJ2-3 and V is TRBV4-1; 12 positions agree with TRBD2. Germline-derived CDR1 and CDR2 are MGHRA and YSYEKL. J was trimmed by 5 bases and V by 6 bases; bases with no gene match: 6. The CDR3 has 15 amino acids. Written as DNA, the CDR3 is TGCGCCAGCAGACGACTAGCGGGAGTTGGAGATACGCAGTATTTT. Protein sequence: CASRRLAGVGDTQYF.

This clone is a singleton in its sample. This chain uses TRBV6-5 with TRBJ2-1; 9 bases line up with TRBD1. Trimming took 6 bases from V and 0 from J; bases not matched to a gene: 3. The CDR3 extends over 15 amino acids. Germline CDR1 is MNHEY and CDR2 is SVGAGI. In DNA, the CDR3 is TGTGCCAGCAGAGGGACAGGGAGCTCCTACAATGAGCAGTTCTTC. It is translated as CASRGTGSSYNEQFF.

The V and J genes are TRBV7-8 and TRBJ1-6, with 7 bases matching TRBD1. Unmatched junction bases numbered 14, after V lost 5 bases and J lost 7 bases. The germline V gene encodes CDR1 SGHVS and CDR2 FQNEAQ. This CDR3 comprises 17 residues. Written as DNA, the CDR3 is TGTGCCAGCAGCGGAGGCAGGGGGATGGAGGGCAATTCACCCCTCCACTTT. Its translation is CASSGGRGMEGNSPLHF.

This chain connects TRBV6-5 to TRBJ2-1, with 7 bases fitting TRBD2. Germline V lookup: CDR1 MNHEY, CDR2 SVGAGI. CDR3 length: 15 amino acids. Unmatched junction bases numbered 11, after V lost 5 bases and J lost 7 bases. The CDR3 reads CASSPGLVSSNEQFF. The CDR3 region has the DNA TGTGCCAGCAGTCCCGGACTAGTTTCTTCTAATGAGCAGTTCTTC.

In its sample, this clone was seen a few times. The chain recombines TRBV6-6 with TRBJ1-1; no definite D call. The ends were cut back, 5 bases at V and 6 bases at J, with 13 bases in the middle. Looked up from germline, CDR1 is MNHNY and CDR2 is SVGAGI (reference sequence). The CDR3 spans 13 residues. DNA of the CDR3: TGTGCCAGCAGTCCCGCCGGTCGTCCTGAAGCTTTCTTT. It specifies CASSPAGRPEAFF.